This TCR beta chain is drawn from a study of blood T cell repertoires in COVID-19. In the study overall: The United States, Italy and Spain were the sources of the acute and convalescent COVID-19 samples. PBMCs, B-cell-depleted T cells, or T cells provided the cDNA or gDNA that made up the material.

Patients of the Seattle cohort, enrolled during active infection, were followed longitudinally. Study processing details: Using reference gene primer amplification, nucleated cell counts were estimated. Sequenced by immunoSEQ multiplex PCR; TCRdb stores in-frame clones only, minus some. Clone size and the V and J calls come from that table; the DNA yielded D and trimming. The repertoire consists of about 260,000 clones, with 85% to 90% occurring once and the leading ten covering more than 4.5%. This CDR3 region has 15 residues. V was trimmed by 8 bases and J by 4 bases, leaving 18 bases between them. Germline V CDR1 and CDR2: MNHEY, SMNVEV (reference sequence).

Sequenced material: peripheral blood. This clonotype originated in a woman aged 55-70 years with COVID-19, enrolled during active disease. The genes are TRBV27 and TRBJ1-5; a possible D gene is TRBD1 (6 bases). The CDR3: CASGSGTPYNQPQHF. DNA for the CDR3: TGTGCCAGCGGCTCCGGGACACCTTATAATCAGCCCCAGCATTTT.